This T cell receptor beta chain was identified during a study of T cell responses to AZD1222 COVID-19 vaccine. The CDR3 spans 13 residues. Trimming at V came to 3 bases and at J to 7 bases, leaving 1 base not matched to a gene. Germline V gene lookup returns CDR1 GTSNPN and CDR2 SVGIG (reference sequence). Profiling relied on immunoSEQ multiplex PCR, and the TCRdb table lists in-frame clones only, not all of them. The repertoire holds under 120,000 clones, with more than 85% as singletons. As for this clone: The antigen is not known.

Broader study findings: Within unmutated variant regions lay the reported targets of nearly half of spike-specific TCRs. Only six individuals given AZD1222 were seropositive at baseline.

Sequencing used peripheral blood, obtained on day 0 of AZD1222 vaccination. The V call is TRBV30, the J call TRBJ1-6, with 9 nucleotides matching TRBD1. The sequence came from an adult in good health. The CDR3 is CAWSGTGNSPLHF. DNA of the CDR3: TGTGCCTGGAGCGGGACAGGGAATTCACCCCTCCACTTT.